A selection of T cell receptor beta chains follows, all from one sample in a study of blood T cell dynamics during melanoma immunotherapy. Here immunoSEQ multiplex PCR was the method, and the copy in TCRdb shows in-frame clones only, minus some. The sample lists roughly 8,100 clones, 75% to 90% occurring once. Source: blood, taken from a patient treated with checkpoint blockade. The receptors here all came from a human donor with melanoma. The conserved cysteine and the conserved F or W are not part of the CDR3 here. Each record gives: D gene, V gene, J gene, CDR3 protein. D genes are given only for firm matches.

d_gene: TRBD2; v_gene: TRBV27; j_gene: TRBJ2-1; CDR3aa: ASSSLRSGSFYNEQF